The 15 T cell receptor beta chains in this list originate from one sample, sequenced in a study of OX40 agonist ivuxolimab in advanced cancers. Sequencing was performed with immunoSEQ multiplex PCR; in TCRdb, only in-frame clones are kept and a portion is missing. This table holds more than 60,000 clones, about four fifths found once. The sequencing used CD4+ or CD8+ T cells sorted from blood, collected in a trial of the OX40 agonist ivuxolimab. These receptor sequences come from an adult with an advanced solid tumor such as melanoma, head and neck, liver or kidney cancer.

The rearrangement links TRBV5-1 to TRBJ2-3; TRBD2 matches 10 bases. Losses at the gene ends were 2 bases for V and 3 bases for J; bases not matched to a gene: 6. CDR1 and CDR2 from the germline V gene are SGHRS and YFSETQ. This CDR3 comprises 16 residues. CDR3 bases: TGCGCCAGCAGCTTAAGTAGCGGGGGGTCAACAGATACGCAGTATTTT. Protein product: CASSLSSGGSTDTQYF.

J is TRBJ2-5 and V is TRBV7-2; D possibly corresponds to TRBD2 (6 bases). This CDR3 has 13 residues. The V gene lost 3 bases and the J gene lost 3 bases, with 8 bases spanning the gap. The germline V gene has CDR1 SGHTA and CDR2 FQGNSA. CDR3 in DNA: TGTGCCAGCAGCTTCGGCGGGAAAGAGACCCAGTACTTC. Amino acids: CASSFGGKETQYF.

This sequence joins TRBV5-1 and TRBJ2-7; 15 bases align to TRBD2. Germline V gives CDR1 SGHRS, CDR2 YFSETQ. Trimming removed 0 bases from V and 4 bases from J; junction bases left unmatched: 8. The length of the CDR3 is 18 residues. CDR3 bases: TGCGCCAGCAGCTTGGGGATTGGACTAGCGGGAGGGCAATACGAGCAGTACTTC. It yields the protein CASSLGIGLAGGQYEQYF.

The chain employs TRBV10-2 and TRBJ1-1; D not resolved. The germline V and J ends were trimmed by 4 bases and 2 bases, with 8 bases remaining between them. This CDR3 has 13 residues. Germline V CDR1 and CDR2: WSHSY, SAAADI. The CDR3 sequence: CASSVMANTEAFF. The CDR3, as DNA: TGCGCCAGCAGTGTTATGGCCAACACTGAAGCTTTCTTT.

This chain joins TRBV19 and TRBJ1-5; unclear D gene. CDR3 length: 15 residues. The germline V gene encodes CDR1 LNHDA and CDR2 SQIVND (reference sequence). Trimming cost V 3 bases and J 0 bases, with 9 bases left between them. This CDR3 is CASSIKGRSNQPQHF. The CDR3 DNA reads as TGTGCCAGTAGTATCAAAGGTCGTAGCAATCAGCCCCAGCATTTT. The variable domain in full, with the rest retrieved from reference TRBV19 and TRBJ1-5, is DGGITQSPKYLFRKEGQNVTLSCEQNLNHDAMYWYRQDPGQGLRLIYYSQIVNDFQKGDIAEGYSVSREKKESFPLTVTSAQKNPTAFYLCASSIKGRSNQPQHFGDGTRLSIL.

This chain uses TRBV2 with TRBJ2-7; 7 bases are a match to TRBD2. The CDR3 is made up of 17 amino acids. Trimming at V came to 8 bases and at J to 0 bases, leaving 16 bases not matched to a gene. Germline CDR1 and CDR2: SNHLY and FYNNEI. Here the CDR3 reads CASYLLSGEGSSYEQYF. In DNA form, the CDR3 reads TGTGCCAGCTACCTGCTCTCCGGGGAGGGGAGCTCCTACGAGCAGTACTTC.

This clone showed up just a few times. The chain joins TRBV6-5 to TRBJ1-1; D uncertain. Between the trimmed V and J ends, which lost 2 bases and 8 bases, there was a span of 12 bases. This CDR3 comprises 13 residues. Germline values: CDR1 MNHEY, CDR2 SVGAGI. The CDR3 sequence: CASSYTWREEAFF. DNA for the CDR3: TGTGCCAGCAGTTACACATGGAGGGAGGAAGCTTTCTTT.

The J gene is TRBJ2-5, the V gene TRBV27; TRBD1 aligns across 8 bases. Germline V gives CDR1 MNHEY, CDR2 SMNVEV (reference sequence). V lost 5 bases to trimming and J lost 5 bases; unmatched junction nucleotides: 10. The CDR3 consists of 15 residues. The CDR3 nucleotides read TGTGCCAGCAGTCAGGGGGCTAACCGAGGGGAGACCCAGTACTTC. Translated, it gives CASSQGANRGETQYF.

The chain has TRBV29-1 and TRBJ1-2; a weak D match, TRBD1 (6 bases). The ends were cut back, 8 bases at V and 2 bases at J, with 9 bases in the middle. From germline, CDR1 is SQVTM and CDR2 ANQGSEA. This CDR3 comprises 11 residues. CDR3 in amino acids: CSTGQNYGYTF. CDR3 in DNA: TGCAGCACCGGACAGAACTATGGCTACACCTTC.

The chain links TRBV7-2 to TRBJ2-5; 8 positions agree with TRBD2. This CDR3 region has 14 residues. J gave up 3 bases and V 1 base, and 1 base lay outside the gene matches. In germline, CDR1 is SGHTA, CDR2 FQGNSA. CDR3 nucleotide sequence: TGTGCCAGCAGCTTAGGAGCGGGAGAAGAGACCCAGTACTTC. It specifies CASSLGAGEETQYF.

The chain recombines TRBV11-2 with TRBJ1-6, with D uncertain. This CDR3 has 15 residues. Per germline, CDR1 SGHAT and CDR2 FQNNGV. Between the trimmed V and J ends, which lost 1 base and 7 bases, there was a span of 11 bases. For the CDR3, the DNA is TGTGCCAGCAGCTTAGGGTCTCACCTAAATTCACCCCTCCACTTT. Protein sequence: CASSLGSHLNSPLHF.

V usage is TRBV12-5 and J usage is TRBJ1-1, with D perhaps matching TRBD1 (6 bases). Trimming removed 6 bases from V and 6 bases from J, with 11 bases in between. The V gene's germline CDR1 is LGHNT and CDR2 FRNRAP. The CDR3 spans 12 residues. CDR3 loop: CASGEQGSEAFF. CDR3 DNA sequence: TGTGCTAGTGGCGAACAGGGTTCTGAAGCTTTCTTT.

J is TRBJ1-1 and V is TRBV4-2; D gene uncertain. Deletions cut 4 bases from V and 1 base from J, with 16 bases between. The CDR3 runs to 16 residues. Germline CDR1 is LGHNA and CDR2 is YNFKEQ. For the CDR3, the DNA is TGTGCCAGCAGCCCACTCGGAGGAGCCTCGAACACTGAAGCTTTCTTT. Translation gives CASSPLGGASNTEAFF.

This chain uses TRBV18 with TRBJ2-7, with 8 bases that match TRBD2. The CDR3 has 17 residues. V gave up 3 bases and J gave up 4 bases; unmatched junction bases: 14. Germline V CDR1 and CDR2: KGHSH, LQKENI. CDR3 DNA sequence: TGTGCCAGCTCACCTACTTTAGGGGCGGGAGGAACGTACGAGCAGTACTTC. It codes for CASSPTLGAGGTYEQYF.

This sequence joins TRBV4-3 and TRBJ2-5; TRBD2 aligns across 9 bases. CDR3 length equals 17 residues. Germline-derived CDR1 and CDR2 are LGHNA and YSLEER. V gave up 0 bases and J gave up 4 bases; unmatched junction bases: 9. As DNA, the CDR3 is TGCGCCAGCAGCCAAGATGTCGGCCTAGCGGGACGAGAGACCCAGTACTTC. Amino acids: CASSQDVGLAGRETQYF.